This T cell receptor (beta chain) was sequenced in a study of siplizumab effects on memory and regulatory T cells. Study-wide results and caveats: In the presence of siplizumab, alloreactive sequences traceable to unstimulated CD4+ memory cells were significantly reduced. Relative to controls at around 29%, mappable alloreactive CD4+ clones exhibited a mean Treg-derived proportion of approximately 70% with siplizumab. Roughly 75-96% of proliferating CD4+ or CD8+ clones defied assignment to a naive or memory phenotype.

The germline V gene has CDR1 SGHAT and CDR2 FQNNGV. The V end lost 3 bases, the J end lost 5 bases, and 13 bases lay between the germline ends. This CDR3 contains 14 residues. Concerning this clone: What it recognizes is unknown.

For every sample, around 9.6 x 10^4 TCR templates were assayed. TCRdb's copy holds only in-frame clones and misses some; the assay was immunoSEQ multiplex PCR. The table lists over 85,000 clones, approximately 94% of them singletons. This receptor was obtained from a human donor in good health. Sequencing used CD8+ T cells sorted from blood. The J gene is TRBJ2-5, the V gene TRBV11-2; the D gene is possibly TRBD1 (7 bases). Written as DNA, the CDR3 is TGTGCCAGCAGCTTGGGGGCAGGGGGGGAGACCCAGTACTTC. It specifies CASSLGAGGETQYF.